These 22 T cell receptor beta chains originate from one sample sequenced in a study of control samples from healthy donors and cancer patients. The method was immunoSEQ multiplex PCR; TCRdb's version includes in-frame clones alone and lacks a portion of them. Of about 55,000 clones in the sample, approximately 96% were seen once. The specimen was blood. The receptors shown here come from a woman aged 30 to 39 in good health.

The chain links TRBV27 to TRBJ1-5; D gene uncertain. The V gene lost 1 base and the J gene lost 0 bases, with 1 base spanning the gap. Germline CDR1 MNHEY, CDR2 SMNVEV (reference sequence). The CDR3 spans 13 residues. The CDR3 reads CASSLFSNQPQHF. Written as DNA, the CDR3 is TGTGCCAGCAGTTTATTTAGCAATCAGCCCCAGCATTTT.

In regard to this clone: The same CDR3 also results from other DNA sequences found in this sample. This chain connects TRBV27 to TRBJ2-3, with D hard to call. Between the trimmed V and J ends, which lost 1 base and 1 base, there was a span of 3 bases. This CDR3 is 13 amino acids long. Germline CDR1 is MNHEY and CDR2 is SMNVEV (reference sequence). For the CDR3, the DNA is TGTGCCAGCAGTTTATTGGGCACAGATACGCAGTATTTT. This codes for CASSLLGTDTQYF.

The V and J genes are TRBV2 and TRBJ1-5, with D unclear. Germline V gene data show CDR1 as SNHLY and CDR2 as FYNNEI. This CDR3 contains 12 residues. Between the trimmed V and J ends, which lost 3 bases and 6 bases, there was a span of 6 bases. CDR3 residues: CASSDSGQPQHF. In DNA form, the CDR3 reads TGTGCCAGCAGTGACTCGGGTCAGCCCCAGCATTTT. Using reference TRBV2 and TRBJ1-5 for the parts outside the CDR3, the full variable domain is EPEVTQTPSHQVTQMGQEVILRCVPISNHLYFYWYRQILGQKVEFLVSFYNNEISEKSEIFDDQFSVERPDGSNFTLKIRSTKLEDSAMYFCASSDSGQPQHFGDGTRLSIL.

The V and J genes are TRBV2 and TRBJ1-4; 7 nucleotides match TRBD1. The CDR3 contains 16 residues. The V segment lost 7 bases and the J segment 4 bases; nucleotides outside the gene matches: 12. Germline V gives CDR1 SNHLY, CDR2 FYNNEI. CDR3 coding DNA: TGTGCCAGCACCACCAATCGGGACAGAGGTAATGAAAAACTGTTTTTT. Encoded protein: CASTTNRDRGNEKLFF.

This rearrangement joins TRBV30 to TRBJ2-5, with D uncertain. V lost 2 bases and J 1 base, leaving 8 bases between the germline ends. This CDR3 region has 13 residues. Germline lookup yields CDR1 GTSNPN and CDR2 SVGIG (reference sequence). The DNA of the CDR3 is TGTGCCTGGAGTATACGGATCCAAGAGACCCAGTACTTC. Encoded protein: CAWSIRIQETQYF.

This clone was seen a handful of times. This sequence joins TRBV2 and TRBJ1-1; D ambiguous. Looked up from germline, CDR1 is SNHLY and CDR2 is FYNNEI. Trimming took off 2 bases at V and 6 bases at J, with 13 bases between the two ends. The CDR3 sequence is 14 residues long. Written as DNA, the CDR3 is TGTGCCAGCAGTGAATCCCACGGGTTCCCTGAAGCTTTCTTT. The encoded protein is CASSESHGFPEAFF.

The chain combines TRBV19 with TRBJ2-5; D may be TRBD1 or TRBD2 (5 bases each). V dropped 5 bases and J dropped 2 bases, with 18 bases sitting between them. Germline V gene sequence: CDR1 LNHDA, CDR2 SQIVND (reference sequence). There are 16 residues in the CDR3. CDR3 in amino acids: CASSAPELGVQETQYF. CDR3 coding DNA: TGTGCCAGTAGTGCTCCGGAACTAGGGGTTCAAGAGACCCAGTACTTC.

The chain is built from TRBV20-1 and TRBJ1-2, with no clear D. The V gene's germline CDR1 is DFQATT and CDR2 SNEGSKA (reference sequence). Trimming stripped 6 bases from V and 0 bases from J, with 5 bases between. The CDR3 is made up of 11 amino acids. CDR3 sequence (DNA): TGCAGTGCCCCGACTAACTATGGCTACACCTTC. Amino acids: CSAPTNYGYTF.

This clone appeared once. The genes are TRBV28 and TRBJ2-3, with D unclear. The germline V gene encodes CDR1 MDHEN and CDR2 SYDVKM. CDR3 size: 13 residues. V gave up 10 bases and J gave up 5 bases, with 16 bases separating them. Here the CDR3 reads CATCLGQRDTQYF. For the CDR3, the DNA is TGTGCCACCTGCCTCGGGCAGAGAGATACGCAGTATTTT. Supplemented by reference TRBV28 and TRBJ2-3, the full variable domain reads DVKVTQSSRYLVKRTGEKVFLECVQDMDHENMFWYRQDPGLGLRLIYFSYDVKMKEKGDIPEGYSVSREKKERFSLILESASTNQTSMYLCATCLGQRDTQYFGPGTRLTVL.

This chain links TRBV7-2 with TRBJ2-7; 8 nucleotides align to TRBD1. V lost 3 bases and J lost 4; bases outside the gene matches: 5. Germline V gives CDR1 SGHTA, CDR2 FQGNSA. The CDR3 is 14 amino acids. The CDR3 spells CASSFGTGGYEQYF. The CDR3 DNA follows: TGTGCCAGCAGCTTTGGGACAGGAGGATACGAGCAGTACTTC.

The chain couples TRBV7-9 to TRBJ2-1, with D possibly being TRBD1 (5 bases). V lost 2 bases and J 15 bases, leaving 17 bases between the germline ends. The germline gives CDR1 SEHNR, CDR2 FQNEAQ (reference sequence). This CDR3 has 13 amino acids. Here the CDR3 reads CASSLLTTQGVFF. The CDR3 nucleotides are TGTGCCAGCAGCTTATTGACCACCCAAGGGGTGTTCTTC. Supplemented by reference TRBV7-9 and TRBJ2-1, the full variable domain reads DTGVSQNPRHKITKRGQNVTFRCDPISEHNRLYWYRQTLGQGPEFLTYFQNEAQLEKSRLLSDRFSAERPKGSFSTLEIQRTEQGDSAMYLCASSLLTTQGVFFGPGTRLTVL.

This chain uses TRBV6-6 with TRBJ1-3, with a weak D call TRBD1 (5 bases). The CDR3 covers 14 residues. V was shortened by 11 bases and J by 1 base, with 15 bases between the two germline ends. The germline V gene encodes CDR1 MNHNY and CDR2 SVGAGI (reference sequence). CDR3 DNA sequence: TGTGCCGCCAAAACGGGGGGGTCTGGAAACACCATATATTTT. The encoded protein is CAAKTGGSGNTIYF.

V usage is TRBV4-1 and J usage is TRBJ1-3; no firm D call. From germline, CDR1 is MGHRA and CDR2 YSYEKL. Trimming pared 3 bases from V and 3 bases from J, leaving 3 bases between. The CDR3 contains 12 residues. The CDR3 here is CASSQDGNTIYF. In nucleotides, the CDR3 is TGCGCCAGCAGCCAGGATGGAAACACCATATATTTT.

The gene calls are TRBV3-1 (or the pseudogene TRBV3-2) and TRBJ2-1, with TRBD2 matching 7 bases. The V gene's germline CDR1 is LGHDT and CDR2 YNNKEL (reference sequence). V was clipped by 4 bases and J by 0 bases; unmatched bases: 6. The CDR3 is made up of 16 amino acids. The CDR3 sequence is CASSLASGSSYNEQFF. The CDR3 DNA follows: TGTGCCAGCAGCCTGGCTAGCGGTAGCTCCTACAATGAGCAGTTCTTC.

The chain is built from TRBV28 and TRBJ1-1; D call uncertain. With 2 bases removed from V and 7 bases from J, the gap between germline ends came to 5 bases. The CDR3 runs 11 residues. Germline lookup yields CDR1 MDHEN and CDR2 SYDVKM. The CDR3 DNA sequence: TGTGCCAGCAGTTTAGACCGTGAAGCTTTCTTT. It encodes CASSLDREAFF.

This clone was detected only once. The sample has other DNA sequences that encode this CDR3 too. The chain carries TRBV10-2 and TRBJ2-5, with D tentatively TRBD1 (6 bases). The V and J ends lost 4 bases and 5 bases respectively, with 17 bases between them. Germline V gives CDR1 WSHSY, CDR2 SAAADI. This CDR3 contains 15 residues. CDR3 in amino acids: CASSGGGQRGETQYF. Here the CDR3 DNA reads TGCGCCAGCAGTGGTGGGGGACAAAGGGGGGAGACCCAGTACTTC.

The chain employs TRBV18 and TRBJ2-6, with D unresolved. This CDR3 spans 17 amino acids. Between the trimmed V and J ends, which lost 1 base and 2 bases, there was a span of 12 bases. Looked up from germline, CDR1 is KGHSH and CDR2 is LQKENI. DNA for the CDR3: TGTGCCAGCTCACCACTGCCCCGATCGACTGGGGCCAACGTCCTGACTTTC. Translated, it gives CASSPLPRSTGANVLTF.

The chain links TRBV14 to TRBJ1-1, with no clear D. The ends were cut back, 5 bases at V and 1 base at J, with 8 bases in the middle. Germline V gene data show CDR1 as SGHDN and CDR2 as FVKESK. CDR3 size: 13 residues. Written as DNA, the CDR3 is TGTGCCAGCAGCGCATCCGGGAACACTGAAGCTTTCTTT. It yields the protein CASSASGNTEAFF.

This chain links TRBV6-1 with TRBJ1-1; TRBD1 is a possible D gene (5 bases). CDR1 is MNHNS, CDR2 SASEGT, per germline. The V end was cut by 1 base, the J end by 0 bases, with 6 bases between. This CDR3 has 14 amino acids. This CDR3 reads CASSEGDLNTEAFF. The CDR3, as DNA: TGTGCCAGCAGTGAAGGGGACCTGAACACTGAAGCTTTCTTT.

The rearrangement joins TRBV28 to TRBJ1-5, with TRBD1 identical over 10 bases. This CDR3 contains 14 residues. Losses at the gene ends were 7 bases for V and 7 bases for J; bases not matched to a gene: 7. Germline V gene sequence: CDR1 MDHEN, CDR2 SYDVKM. The chain's CDR3 is CASTLGTGAQPQHF. Written as DNA, the CDR3 is TGTGCCAGCACCCTAGGGACAGGGGCCCAGCCCCAGCATTTT.

The chain has TRBV9 and TRBJ2-3; 7 bases line up with TRBD2. V was pared by 3 bases and J by 13 bases, with 8 bases of the junction left unmatched. CDR1 SGDLS and CDR2 YYNGEE come from the germline V gene. The CDR3 runs to 12 residues. CDR3 region: CASSAGTGGKYF. CDR3 nucleotides: TGTGCCAGCAGCGCCGGGACGGGGGGAAAGTATTTT. The full variable domain, with the rest looked up from reference TRBV9 and TRBJ2-3, is DSGVTQTPKHLITATGQRVTLRCSPRSGDLSVYWYQQSLDQGLQFLIQYYNGEERAKGNILERFSAQQFPDLHSELNLSSLELGDSALYFCASSAGTGGKYFGPGTRLTVL.

Only one count was recorded for this clone. CDR3 sequence (DNA): TGTGCCAGCAGCTTGTGGGGCAAAGCGGAGACCCAGTACTTC. Translating gives CASSLWGKAETQYF. The chain employs TRBV5-4 and TRBJ2-5, with D possibly TRBD1 on 5 matching bases. Deletions cut 1 base from V and 5 bases from J, with 12 bases between. The CDR3 is 14 amino acids. Germline CDR1 SGHNT, CDR2 YYREEE (reference sequence).